This is a list of T cell receptor beta chains from one sample in a study of blood T cell repertoires in COVID-19. Sequencing used immunoSEQ multiplex PCR; TCRdb keeps in-frame clones, though not all of them. The repertoire holds about 240,000 clones, with approximately 83% as singletons. The sequenced sample consisted of PBMCs or T cells enriched from blood (not recorded which). Every receptor here comes from a woman aged 40 to 49 who had been exposed to COVID-19. The CDR3 runs from the conserved cysteine through the conserved F or W. Each record gives: J gene, clone size, V gene, CDR3 length, D gene, CDR3 DNA, CDR3 protein. D genes are given only for firm matches. Only some rows state a clone size, as once, few, many or a class for expanded clones.

>TRBJ1-2|NA|TRBV6-5|14|NA
TGTGCCAGCACCCCAGGGACTGCTGGAAACGGCTACACCTTC
CASTPGTAGNGYTF
>TRBJ1-6|once|TRBV5-8|14|TRBD1
TGTGCCAGCAGCTTGGGACAGGGTAATTCACCCCTCCACTTT
CASSLGQGNSPLHF
>TRBJ1-3|many|TRBV27|19|TRBD1
TGTGCCAGCAGTCCCTTTAGAGGGACAGGGCTCTCCTCTGGAAACACCATATATTTT
CASSPFRGTGLSSGNTIYF
>TRBJ2-1|once|TRBV2|15|TRBD1
TGTGCCAGCAGGTATGACAGGGTTCCGTACAATGAGCAGTTCTTC
CASRYDRVPYNEQFF
>TRBJ2-3|NA|TRBV9|16|NA
TGTGCCAGCAGCGTAGGGGTAGCTCCAAGCACAGATACGCAGTATTTT
CASSVGVAPSTDTQYF
>TRBJ2-1|NA|TRBV20-1|14|NA
TGCAGTGCTAGTAAAATGTCCAGCTACAATGAGCAGTTCTTC
CSASKMSSYNEQFF
>TRBJ1-4|NA|TRBV28|15|NA
TGTGCCAGCAGTTTAGGAGGCACCAGCCCTGTAAAACTGTTTTTT
CASSLGGTSPVKLFF
>TRBJ2-7|NA|TRBV5-1|17|TRBD1
TGCGCCAGCAGCTTGGTCTCCGGGACAGGGGATACCTACGAGCAGTACTTC
CASSLVSGTGDTYEQYF
>TRBJ1-2|NA|TRBV7-2|14|NA
TGTGCCAGCAGCTTCGGATACAGGGTAAATGGCTACACCTTC
CASSFGYRVNGYTF
>TRBJ1-1|many|TRBV6-5|14|NA
TGTGCCAGCAGTCGACTAGGGGAGGACACTGAAGCTTTCTTT
CASSRLGEDTEAFF
>TRBJ1-1|NA|TRBV6-4|14|TRBD1
TGTGCCAGCAGGCGACAGGGGATGAACACTGAAGCTTTCTTT
CASRRQGMNTEAFF
>TRBJ1-1|few|TRBV5-6|11|NA
TGTGCCAGCAGCTTTGGCCCTGAAGCTTTCTTT
CASSFGPEAFF
>TRBJ2-2|NA|TRBV3-1/TRBV3-2|18|TRBD1
TGTGCCAGCAGCAGTCCGGGACAGGCCTTCCTAACAACCGGGGAGCTGTTTTTT
CASSSPGQAFLTTGELFF
>TRBJ2-2|NA|TRBV7-9|18|TRBD1
TGTGCCAACTCCGGGACAGGGGTCGGGGAAGCGACCACCGGGGAGCTGTTTTTT
CANSGTGVGEATTGELFF
>TRBJ1-2|NA|TRBV28|14|NA
TGTGCCAGCAGCTTCTCCACTCCTAACTATGGCTACACCTTC
CASSFSTPNYGYTF
>TRBJ1-1|NA|TRBV9|15|NA
TGTGCCAGCAGCCCCCGAACAGATATGAACACTGAAGCTTTCTTT
CASSPRTDMNTEAFF
>TRBJ2-2|NA|TRBV7-9|14|NA
TGTGCCAGCAGCTTATCTACAGCCGTCGGGGAGCTGTTTTTT
CASSLSTAVGELFF